The 10 T cell receptor beta chains listed next were all sequenced from one sample in a study of control samples from healthy donors and cancer patients. Sequencing used immunoSEQ multiplex PCR; TCRdb keeps in-frame clones, though not all of them. This table holds 150,000 to 200,000 clones, approximately 86% found once. The source material was blood. These receptors were collected from a young woman in good health.

The chain is built from TRBV30 and TRBJ1-3; D gene ambiguous. V shed 4 bases and J shed 10 bases, with 14 bases lying between them. There are 12 residues in the CDR3. CDR1 is GTSNPN and CDR2 is SVGIG in the germline V gene (reference sequence). CDR3 sequence (DNA): TGTGCCTGGATCAGGACCGACCTTACCATATATTTT. Amino acid sequence: CAWIRTDLTIYF.

The rearrangement joins TRBV6-6 to TRBJ1-2, with 9 bases aligning to TRBD1. CDR3 length equals 14 residues. CDR1 MNHNY and CDR2 SVGAGI come from the germline V gene (reference sequence). Unmatched junction bases numbered 5, after V lost 4 bases and J lost 5 bases. The CDR3 loop is CASSSPGTGYGYTF. The CDR3 bases are TGTGCCAGCAGTTCGCCCGGGACAGGGTATGGCTACACCTTC.

The genes are TRBV4-1 and TRBJ1-5, with D unclear. Looked up from germline, CDR1 is MGHRA and CDR2 is YSYEKL. The CDR3 covers 13 residues. Trimming took 2 bases from V and 5 from J, leaving 7 bases between them. CDR3 sequence reads: CASSQYRDQPQHF. The DNA of the CDR3 is TGCGCCAGCAGCCAATACAGAGATCAGCCCCAGCATTTT.

The sample holds a few counts of this clone. This specimen includes other DNA sequences encoding the same CDR3. This rearrangement joins TRBV3-1 (or the pseudogene TRBV3-2) to TRBJ2-7; no reliable D call. V lost 1 base to trimming and J lost 5 bases, with 3 bases between them. Germline V gene data show CDR1 as LGHDT and CDR2 as YNNKEL (reference sequence). This CDR3 region has 11 residues. CDR3 protein: CASSQVNEQYF. DNA for the CDR3: TGTGCCAGCAGCCAAGTCAACGAGCAGTACTTC.

This chain joins TRBV4-1 and TRBJ1-1; D remains ambiguous. This CDR3 has 14 amino acids. The germline gives CDR1 MGHRA, CDR2 YSYEKL. V was shortened by 0 bases and J by 1 base, with 6 bases between the two germline ends. CDR3 bases: TGCGCCAGCAGCCAAGATCTAACGAACACTGAAGCTTTCTTT. Translation: CASSQDLTNTEAFF.

The CDR3 loop is CSAGQANYGYTF. In DNA form, the CDR3 reads TGCAGCGCTGGACAGGCTAACTATGGCTACACCTTC. This chain joins TRBV29-1 and TRBJ1-2; 7 bases align to TRBD1. The germline gives CDR1 SQVTM, CDR2 ANQGSEA. The CDR3 contains 12 residues. V shed 7 bases and J 0 bases; nucleotides not matched to a gene: 2.

CDR3 DNA: TGCGCCAGCAGCCAATACCAGGGAGGAGAGACCCAGTACTTC. Its translation is CASSQYQGGETQYF. This chain connects TRBV4-1 to TRBJ2-5; D perhaps matches TRBD2 (6 bases). The germline V gene encodes CDR1 MGHRA and CDR2 YSYEKL. The CDR3 contains 14 residues. V shed 2 bases and J shed 4 bases, with 11 bases lying between them.

The gene calls are TRBV6-1 and TRBJ2-7, with D possibly TRBD1 on 6 matching bases. The CDR3 length is 17 residues. Germline V gene data show CDR1 as MNHNS and CDR2 as SASEGT. V was clipped by 2 bases and J by 2 bases, with 19 bases between them. CDR3 sequence reads: CASSEIARGNLPYEQYF. DNA of the CDR3: TGTGCCAGCAGTGAAATTGCCAGGGGCAATCTTCCCTACGAGCAGTACTTC.

The chain is built from TRBV6-5 and TRBJ1-2; D is unclear. Germline CDR1 reads MNHEY; CDR2 reads SVGAGI. The V gene lost 5 bases and the J gene lost 6 bases, with 19 bases spanning the gap. The CDR3 extends over 15 amino acids. CDR3 nucleotides: TGTGCCAGCAGTCACTACAGCGGGCCCGGCGATGGCTACACCTTC. It yields the protein CASSHYSGPGDGYTF.

V gene TRBV7-2 combines with J gene TRBJ2-3; 10 nucleotides agree with TRBD2. V trimming: 5 bases; J trimming: 4 bases; junction bases outside the gene matches: 3. There are 14 residues in the CDR3. Germline values: CDR1 SGHTA, CDR2 FQGNSA. CDR3 nucleotide sequence: TGTGCCAGCAGCACGGGGACTAGCGCAGATACGCAGTATTTT. Its protein product is CASSTGTSADTQYF.